The present entry profiles one T cell receptor (beta chain) with its context. What this receptor recognizes is not known. The junction departs from the called germline gene at one end, perhaps through a read error. The data were taken from a study of T cell changes during pregnancy in multiple sclerosis (dated by TCRdb to the late 2010s). Study-wide context: The study examined how the T cell repertoire changed over the course of pregnancy in women with multiple sclerosis.

Libraries came from the immunoSEQ multiplex PCR assay. The table comes from immuneACCESS by way of TCRdb, which keeps in-frame sequences with V and J called. Part of the clones is missing from these tables; in studies checked, under half for an unresolved V gene and the rest for unknown reasons. Counted in this sample were tens of thousands of clones; around nine tenths of them appeared once. Roughly 5% of the sample is in the top ten clones. CDR1 SGHVS and CDR2 FQNEAQ are derived from the germline V gene. The cysteine opens and the phenylalanine closes a CDR3 of 15 amino acids. Just the 45-base CDR3 DNA is kept, in frame starting at base 1.

Sequencing used CD8+ T cells from peripheral blood mononuclear cells, obtained in the second trimester of pregnancy. The rearrangement joined TRBV7-8 to TRBJ2-7; TRBD2 lines up with 8 middle nucleotides. The source is a female donor in good health, enrolled as a control in a pregnancy study. The DNA sequence is as follows: TGTGCCAGCAGCCACCAGGGGCGGGGGGCCTACCTCCGAAACTTC. Translation gives CASSHQGRGAYLRNF.